Listed here are 23 T cell receptor beta chains from one sample, sequenced in a study of identical twins. TCRdb redid the calling of the 5' RACE reads with MiXCR, one entry per CDR3 protein. Of under 350,000 distinct CDR3 sequences in the sample, over 8.5% are singletons; the top ten hold about 7.1%. The sample was also linked to a second study, of yellow fever vaccine responses in identical twins.

Sequenced input: CD8+ T cells sorted from blood. The receptors shown here come from a young woman in good health.

V gene TRBV3-1 combines with J gene TRBJ2-3, with D possibly being TRBD2 (6 bases). The CDR3 loop spans 18 amino acids. V shed 10 bases and J shed 5 bases, with 31 bases lying between them. The V gene's germline CDR1 is LGHDT and CDR2 YNNKEL (reference sequence). CDR3 in amino acids: CATSQDELAGEDRDTQYF. CDR3 bases: TGTGCCACCTCCCAAGACGAACTAGCAGGAGAGGATAGAGATACGCAGTATTTT.

The V gene is TRBV27, the J gene TRBJ2-7; 9 bases map to TRBD1. The CDR3 loop spans 16 amino acids. The germline V gene encodes CDR1 MNHEY and CDR2 SMNVEV (reference sequence). V lost 3 bases to trimming and J lost 3 bases; unmatched junction nucleotides: 9. The CDR3 protein is CASSLGGDRVVYEQYF. In nucleotides, the CDR3 is TGTGCCAGCAGTTTGGGGGGGGACAGGGTAGTCTACGAGCAGTACTTC.

This chain links TRBV29-1 with TRBJ2-1; possibly TRBD1 for D (5 bases). This CDR3 is built from 11 residues. Deletions cut 6 bases from V and 6 bases from J, with 9 bases between. Germline loops: CDR1 SQVTM, CDR2 ANQGSEA. In nucleotides, the CDR3 is TGCAGCGTGCTAAGGGGCAATGAGCAGTTCTTC. Its protein product is CSVLRGNEQFF.

In its sample, this clonotype was seen many times. The gene calls are TRBV7-2 and TRBJ1-1; unclear D gene. This CDR3 is built from 14 residues. Germline values: CDR1 SGHTA, CDR2 FQGNSA. V was trimmed by 1 base and J by 0 bases, leaving 6 bases between them. For the CDR3, the DNA is TGTGCCAGCAGCTTAGTTCGGATGAACACTGAAGCTTTCTTT. This encodes CASSLVRMNTEAFF. Supplemented by reference TRBV7-2 and TRBJ1-1, the full variable domain reads GAGVSQSPSNKVTEKGKDVELRCDPISGHTALYWYRQSLGQGLEFLIYFQGNSAPDKSGLPSDRFSAERTGGSVSTLTIQRTQQEDSAVYLCASSLVRMNTEAFFGQGTRLTVV.

This clonotype is labeled as medium-sized. The V call is TRBV5-6, the J call TRBJ1-5; possibly TRBD1 for D (5 bases). The germline V gene encodes CDR1 SGHDT and CDR2 YYEEEE. The germline V and J ends were trimmed by 3 bases and 5 bases, with 18 bases remaining between them. The CDR3 totals 16 residues. CDR3 nucleotide sequence: TGTGCCAGCAGCTCTATATCCGGGATGGGGCATCAGCCCCAGCATTTT. Translating it yields CASSSISGMGHQPQHF.

In this sample, this clonotype turned up many times. The genes are TRBV7-2 and TRBJ2-5; D unresolved. Trimming shortened V by 1 base and J by 2 bases, and 8 bases separated the two germline ends. The CDR3 is 14 amino acids. The germline V gene encodes CDR1 SGHTA and CDR2 FQGNSA. The DNA for the CDR3 is TGTGCCAGCAGCTTAGTTGGGTCACAAGAGACCCAGTACTTC. Translated, it gives CASSLVGSQETQYF. Based on the CDR3 plus reference TRBV7-2 and TRBJ2-5, the full variable domain is GAGVSQSPSNKVTEKGKDVELRCDPISGHTALYWYRQSLGQGLEFLIYFQGNSAPDKSGLPSDRFSAERTGGSVSTLTIQRTQQEDSAVYLCASSLVGSQETQYFGPGTRLLVL.

This chain uses TRBV9 with TRBJ2-3, with D possibly being TRBD2 (5 bases). The V and J ends lost 0 bases and 0 bases respectively, with 8 bases between them. Germline V CDR1 and CDR2: SGDLS, YYNGEE. This CDR3 is 15 amino acids long. The CDR3 DNA sequence: TGTGCCAGCAGCGTAGGTGTAGCGAGCACAGATACGCAGTATTTT. It specifies CASSVGVASTDTQYF.

The chain joins TRBV28 to TRBJ2-3; TRBD2 might be the D (5 bases). Trimming removed 1 base at V and 7 bases at J, with 12 bases between. This CDR3 comprises 14 residues. Germline V CDR1 and CDR2: MDHEN, SYDVKM. As DNA, the CDR3 is TGTGCCAGCAGTTTATTGGCCGAGGGATATACGCAGTATTTT. Translated, it gives CASSLLAEGYTQYF. Looking up the rest from reference TRBV28 and TRBJ2-3 gives the full variable domain: DVKVTQSSRYLVKRTGEKVFLECVQDMDHENMFWYRQDPGLGLRLIYFSYDVKMKEKGDIPEGYSVSREKKERFSLILESASTNQTSMYLCASSLLAEGYTQYFGPGTRLTVL.

Only a few counts were recorded for this clonotype. The rearrangement joins TRBV20-1 to TRBJ2-7, with D perhaps matching TRBD2 (5 bases). The ends were cut back, 2 bases at V and 1 base at J, with 15 bases in the middle. The CDR3 runs to 15 residues. Germline-derived CDR1 and CDR2 are DFQATT and SNEGSKA (reference sequence). DNA for the CDR3: TGCAGTGCTAGATCTTTCCTAGCCGAATCCTACGAGCAGTACTTC. Translated, it gives CSARSFLAESYEQYF.

This clonotype was seen at least ten times. This rearrangement joins TRBV12-3 or TRBV12-4 to TRBJ2-2, with 9 positions matching TRBD1. The ends lost 5 bases at V and 0 bases at J; junction bases unmatched: 4. The CDR3 loop spans 16 amino acids. Here the CDR3 reads CASSPRTGANTGELFF. For the CDR3, the DNA is TGTGCCAGCAGTCCACGGACAGGGGCGAACACCGGGGAGCTGTTTTTT.

The chain carries TRBV6-4 and TRBJ2-3, with D perhaps TRBD1 (6 bases). Trimming shortened V by 3 bases and J by 2 bases, and 12 bases separated the two germline ends. Germline loops: CDR1 MRHNA, CDR2 SNTAGT. The CDR3 contains 15 residues. CDR3 amino acids: CASSETTGDTDTQYF. For the CDR3, the DNA is TGTGCCAGCAGTGAGACGACAGGAGACACAGATACGCAGTATTTT.

The chain combines TRBV20-1 with TRBJ2-3; D may be TRBD1 (6 bases). CDR1 DFQATT and CDR2 SNEGSKA come from the germline V gene (reference sequence). The CDR3 has 14 amino acids. The V gene lost 6 bases and the J gene lost 2 bases, with 15 bases spanning the gap. This CDR3 reads CSADDRTITDTQYF. CDR3 sequence (DNA): TGCAGTGCGGATGACAGGACCATCACAGATACGCAGTATTTT.

This chain uses TRBV28 with TRBJ2-2; D is possibly TRBD2 (5 bases). V dropped 3 bases and J dropped 0 bases, with 11 bases sitting between them. Germline V gives CDR1 MDHEN, CDR2 SYDVKM. This CDR3 has 16 residues. The CDR3 spells CASSFGGSANTGELFF. The CDR3 nucleotides are TGTGCCAGCAGTTTCGGCGGTAGCGCGAACACCGGGGAGCTGTTTTTT.

The chain couples TRBV7-6 to TRBJ2-2; the match to TRBD2 covers 10 bases. After removal of 1 base from V and 7 bases from J, the junction contained 6 bases not matched to a gene. Germline CDR1 is SGHVS and CDR2 is FNYEAQ. This CDR3 spans 16 amino acids. CDR3 protein: CASSLEASGRGGELFF. The CDR3 region has the DNA TGTGCCAGCAGCTTAGAGGCTAGCGGGAGAGGCGGGGAGCTGTTTTTT.

This clonotype was recorded many times. V usage is TRBV7-8 and J usage is TRBJ2-3, with D unresolved. The ends were cut back, 5 bases at V and 2 bases at J, with 17 bases in the middle. The CDR3 consists of 16 residues. Germline V CDR1 and CDR2: SGHVS, FQNEAQ. CDR3 in DNA: TGTGCCAGCAGCCTGCTAGAAGGGATCTCCACAGATACGCAGTATTTT. Translated: CASSLLEGISTDTQYF.

This clonotype came up many times. V usage is TRBV29-1 and J usage is TRBJ2-3, with 13 positions matching TRBD2. V shed 3 bases, J shed 2 bases, and the junction held 5 bases outside the gene matches. The CDR3 has 16 amino acids. Germline-derived CDR1 and CDR2 are SQVTM and ANQGSEA. CDR3: CSVDGLAGDSTDTQYF. CDR3 bases: TGCAGCGTTGATGGACTAGCGGGGGACTCCACAGATACGCAGTATTTT.

The rearrangement joins TRBV28 to TRBJ1-5; D is perhaps TRBD1 (5 bases). This CDR3 is 15 amino acids long. Per germline, CDR1 MDHEN and CDR2 SYDVKM. The V gene lost 7 bases and the J gene lost 1 base, with 14 bases spanning the gap. This CDR3 is CASTGAHRSNQPQHF. The CDR3 region has the DNA TGTGCCAGCACCGGGGCCCACCGGAGCAATCAGCCCCAGCATTTT.

As concerns this clonotype: One end of the junction varies from germline; a read error may be responsible. CDR3 nucleotide sequence: TGTGCTAGCAGCTACTATCCCCGAGGCGGCACCGACGGCAATGAGCAGTTCTTC. Its translation is CASSYYPRGGTDGNEQFF. The chain has TRBV7-7 and TRBJ2-1; D gene unclear. Germline CDR1 SSHAT, CDR2 FNYEAQ (reference sequence). The CDR3 is 18 amino acids.

This clonotype was seen repeatedly, ten times or more. The chain carries TRBV12-3 or TRBV12-4 and TRBJ2-5; D is possibly TRBD2 (5 bases). This CDR3 contains 13 residues. The V gene lost 5 bases and the J gene lost 5 bases, with 12 bases spanning the gap. This CDR3 is CASSPRDGETQYF. CDR3 DNA sequence: TGTGCCAGCAGTCCCCGGGATGGGGAGACCCAGTACTTC.

This clonotype was detected once. The chain has TRBV20-1 and TRBJ2-3, with 8 bases matching TRBD2. CDR1 and CDR2 from the germline V gene are DFQATT and SNEGSKA (reference sequence). The CDR3 runs to 15 residues. With 0 bases clipped from V and 5 bases from J, the junction kept 7 bases outside the gene matches. CDR3 sequence reads: CSARDLSGSIDTQYF. CDR3 bases: TGCAGTGCTAGAGATCTGAGCGGGAGTATAGATACGCAGTATTTT.

The V call is TRBV12-3 or TRBV12-4, the J call TRBJ2-3; D possibly corresponds to TRBD2 (5 bases). CDR3 length: 14 residues. The ends were cut back, 4 bases at V and 4 bases at J, with 12 bases in the middle. Written as DNA, the CDR3 is TGTGCCAGCAGTTCGGACTTGACGCCAGATACGCAGTATTTT. This sequence encodes CASSSDLTPDTQYF.

As for this clonotype: A much larger clone sits a single nucleotide away, making a read error possible. This chain joins TRBV4-1 and TRBJ2-1; D uncertain. The CDR3 has 13 amino acids. V lost 4 bases to trimming and J lost 9 bases, with 13 bases between them. Germline CDR1 reads MGHRA; CDR2 reads YSYEKL. CDR3 sequence: CASSRAPHFEQFF. The CDR3 nucleotides read TGCGCCAGCAGCCGAGCCCCCCATTTTGAGCAGTTCTTC.

The V and J genes are TRBV6-6 and TRBJ2-5, with 7 bases lining up with TRBD2. The V gene's germline CDR1 is MNHNY and CDR2 SVGAGI (reference sequence). V trimming: 8 bases; J trimming: 1 base; junction bases outside the gene matches: 4. This CDR3 region has 13 residues. CDR3 bases: TGTGCCAGCGCCAGCGGGGTCCAAGAGACCCAGTACTTC. It translates to CASASGVQETQYF.